This TCR beta chain was documented in a study of HIV-infected patients and healthy controls. General observations from the study: Size-matched repertoire data failed to replicate the apparent Gini index recovery after therapy in HIV-infected patients.

This clonotype was picked up many times. Its antigen is as yet unknown. The repertoire came from unfractionated whole blood and reflected all unsorted peripheral T cells. Reverse transcription used about 510 ng RNA and constant-region primers for alpha and beta. Separate chain-specific third strand synthesis with multiplexing indices produced the alpha and beta libraries. TCRdb reprocessed the 5' RACE reads via MiXCR and lists one record per CDR3 protein. The data contain around 18,000 distinct CDR3 sequences, roughly a tenth of them singletons. After removal of 6 bases from V and 4 bases from J, the junction contained 7 bases not matched to a gene. Per the germline V gene, CDR1 is SQVTM and CDR2 is ANQGSEA. The CDR3 spans 16 residues.

The V call is TRBV29-1, the J call TRBJ2-2; 14 bases are a match to TRBD2. Source material: blood. The receptor's source is an adult in good health. CDR3 nucleotide sequence: TGCAGCGTCCCCGGGACTAGCGGGAGTGGCACCGGGGAGCTGTTTTTT. The encoded protein is CSVPGTSGSGTGELFF.